This is a list of T cell receptor beta chains from one sample in a study of OX40 agonist ivuxolimab in advanced cancers. Clones were sequenced by immunoSEQ multiplex PCR, and TCRdb holds only the in-frame ones, with some missing. The table shows about 72,000 clones, with under 95% occurring only once. Sequences were derived from CD4+ or CD8+ T cells sorted from blood, sampled in a trial of the OX40 agonist ivuxolimab. These receptors were taken from an adult with an advanced solid tumor such as melanoma, head and neck, liver or kidney cancer. Both conserved end residues are part of each CDR3. D genes are given only for firm matches. The size of a clone is reported for some rows only, either as once, few or many, or as a class for expanded clones.

d_gene: TRBD1; v_gene: TRBV5-1; abundance: -; j_gene: TRBJ2-7; CDR3nt: TGCGCCAGCAGCCACCCGGGACAGGCCTACGAGCAGTACTTC; CDR3aa: CASSHPGQAYEQYF
d_gene: -; v_gene: TRBV19; abundance: once; j_gene: TRBJ1-2; CDR3nt: TGTGCCAGTAGTATTGGAAACGGAAACTATGGCTACACCTTC; CDR3aa: CASSIGNGNYGYTF
d_gene: -; v_gene: TRBV7-8; abundance: -; j_gene: TRBJ1-6; CDR3nt: TGTGCCAGCAGCCTGTTCGGTTCACCCCTCCACTTT; CDR3aa: CASSLFGSPLHF
d_gene: -; v_gene: TRBV6-6; abundance: -; j_gene: TRBJ2-1; CDR3nt: TGTGCCAGTAGACTTGACTACAATGAGCAGTTCTTC; CDR3aa: CASRLDYNEQFF
d_gene: TRBD1; v_gene: TRBV7-6; abundance: -; j_gene: TRBJ2-3; CDR3nt: TGTGCCAGCAGCTTAGGGGGGCTCTCGGAACACAGGGGTACGCAGTATTTT; CDR3aa: CASSLGGLSEHRGTQYF
d_gene: -; v_gene: TRBV7-3; abundance: -; j_gene: TRBJ1-2; CDR3nt: TGTGCCAGCAGTTATTACGGGCCCAAACCACCCCCTAACTATGGCTACACCTTC; CDR3aa: CASSYYGPKPPPNYGYTF
d_gene: TRBD2; v_gene: TRBV4-1; abundance: -; j_gene: TRBJ2-7; CDR3nt: TGCGCCAGCAGCCAAGTCCGGGGGGAGAACGAGCAGTACTTC; CDR3aa: CASSQVRGENEQYF
d_gene: TRBD2; v_gene: TRBV5-6; abundance: -; j_gene: TRBJ2-7; CDR3nt: TGTGCCAGCAGCCTAGCGGGAATGTACGAGCAGTACTTC; CDR3aa: CASSLAGMYEQYF
d_gene: -; v_gene: TRBV7-9; abundance: -; j_gene: TRBJ2-3; CDR3nt: TGTGCCAGCAGTCGAAGCGGACAGACAGATACGCAGTATTTT; CDR3aa: CASSRSGQTDTQYF
d_gene: -; v_gene: TRBV4-2; abundance: few; j_gene: TRBJ2-7; CDR3nt: TGTGCCAGCAGCCAAGATCTGGACGAGCAGTACTTC; CDR3aa: CASSQDLDEQYF
d_gene: -; v_gene: TRBV27; abundance: -; j_gene: TRBJ2-7; CDR3nt: TGTGCCAGCAGTTTATGGCCGGGCTCCGAGCAGTACTTC; CDR3aa: CASSLWPGSEQYF
d_gene: -; v_gene: TRBV6-5; abundance: -; j_gene: TRBJ2-7; CDR3nt: TGTGCCAGCAGTTACGCGGAACCAGGCGAGCAGTACTTC; CDR3aa: CASSYAEPGEQYF
d_gene: TRBD1; v_gene: TRBV2; abundance: -; j_gene: TRBJ1-5; CDR3nt: TGTGCCAGCAGTTTTTACCCCGGGACAGTAGGGAGCAATCAGCCCCAGCATTTT; CDR3aa: CASSFYPGTVGSNQPQHF
d_gene: TRBD1; v_gene: TRBV7-9; abundance: -; j_gene: TRBJ1-5; CDR3nt: TGTGCCAGCACCCCGACAGGGGTGGGCAATCAGCCCCAGCATTTT; CDR3aa: CASTPTGVGNQPQHF
d_gene: TRBD1; v_gene: TRBV7-6; abundance: -; j_gene: TRBJ2-7; CDR3nt: TGTGCCAGCAGCTTCCGGGACAGCGGATCCTACGAGCAGTACTTC; CDR3aa: CASSFRDSGSYEQYF
d_gene: -; v_gene: TRBV27; abundance: -; j_gene: TRBJ2-2; CDR3nt: TGTGCCAGCAGTTTATCTCTATACACCGGGGAGCTGTTTTTT; CDR3aa: CASSLSLYTGELFF
d_gene: TRBD2; v_gene: TRBV7-9; abundance: -; j_gene: TRBJ2-1; CDR3nt: TGTGCCAGCAGCCCCCTGGGCGGGAGGGCCCAGAATGAGCAGTTCTTC; CDR3aa: CASSPLGGRAQNEQFF
d_gene: -; v_gene: TRBV6-6; abundance: once; j_gene: TRBJ2-2; CDR3nt: TGTGCCAGCCGATCCGGGGAGCTGTTTTTT; CDR3aa: CASRSGELFF
d_gene: -; v_gene: TRBV6-5; abundance: -; j_gene: TRBJ1-1; CDR3nt: TGTGCCAGCAGTTGGAGGGAGGGTGACACTGAAGCTTTCTTT; CDR3aa: CASSWREGDTEAFF
d_gene: TRBD1; v_gene: TRBV13; abundance: -; j_gene: TRBJ1-2; CDR3nt: TGTGCCAGCAGCATCAGGACAGGGGGTTACGGCTACACCTTC; CDR3aa: CASSIRTGGYGYTF
d_gene: -; v_gene: TRBV7-9; abundance: -; j_gene: TRBJ2-7; CDR3nt: TGTGCCAGCAGCTCCCAGCCGGAGCAGTACTTC; CDR3aa: CASSSQPEQYF
d_gene: TRBD1; v_gene: TRBV5-8; abundance: -; j_gene: TRBJ1-2; CDR3nt: TGTGCCAGCAGCCTATGGAGGGGGCAAGACTATGGCTACACCTTC; CDR3aa: CASSLWRGQDYGYTF
d_gene: TRBD1; v_gene: TRBV9; abundance: -; j_gene: TRBJ2-7; CDR3nt: TGTGCCAGCAGCCATACAGGGGTCGGGGAGCAGTACTTC; CDR3aa: CASSHTGVGEQYF
d_gene: -; v_gene: TRBV27; abundance: -; j_gene: TRBJ2-7; CDR3nt: TGTGCCAGCAGTTTACAGGGGGGTGGACAGGACTTTAGCGAGCAGTACTTC; CDR3aa: CASSLQGGGQDFSEQYF
d_gene: TRBD2; v_gene: TRBV5-4; abundance: -; j_gene: TRBJ2-1; CDR3nt: TGTGCCAGCAGCTTCGGGACTAGCGGGAGCAATGAGCAGTTCTTC; CDR3aa: CASSFGTSGSNEQFF
d_gene: -; v_gene: TRBV19; abundance: -; j_gene: TRBJ1-1; CDR3nt: TGTGCCAGTAGGGCAAGTCGTAACGTTGAAGCTTTCTTT; CDR3aa: CASRASRNVEAFF
d_gene: -; v_gene: TRBV19; abundance: once; j_gene: TRBJ2-7; CDR3nt: TGTGCCAGTAGTATCGCTTTCGGGGCAAGCTCCTACGAGCAGTACTTC; CDR3aa: CASSIAFGASSYEQYF
d_gene: -; v_gene: TRBV6-6; abundance: -; j_gene: TRBJ2-7; CDR3nt: TGTGCCAGCAGCCTCGGGGTCCGGAGGCAGTACTTC; CDR3aa: CASSLGVRRQYF
d_gene: TRBD1; v_gene: TRBV27; abundance: -; j_gene: TRBJ1-2; CDR3nt: TGTGCCAGCAGTGCCACAGGGGACTCTGGCTACACCTTC; CDR3aa: CASSATGDSGYTF
d_gene: -; v_gene: TRBV19; abundance: -; j_gene: TRBJ2-2; CDR3nt: TGTGCCAGTAGTATGAGTAGCCCCCAAACCGGGGAGCTGTTTTTT; CDR3aa: CASSMSSPQTGELFF
d_gene: -; v_gene: TRBV7-9; abundance: few; j_gene: TRBJ1-1; CDR3nt: TGTGCCAGCAGGGAGACCCAGGGGACTGAAGCTTTCTTT; CDR3aa: CASRETQGTEAFF
d_gene: -; v_gene: TRBV4-2; abundance: -; j_gene: TRBJ1-2; CDR3nt: TGTGCCAGCAGCCAAGGGACAGTGAACCATCCCCACTATGGCTACACCTTC; CDR3aa: CASSQGTVNHPHYGYTF
d_gene: TRBD2; v_gene: TRBV19; abundance: -; j_gene: TRBJ2-1; CDR3nt: TGTGCCAGTAAGATAGCGGGAATCAACAATGAGCAGTTCTTC; CDR3aa: CASKIAGINNEQFF
d_gene: -; v_gene: TRBV27; abundance: -; j_gene: TRBJ1-1; CDR3nt: TGTGCCAGCAGTCCTCACAGGAACGAAGCTTTCTTT; CDR3aa: CASSPHRNEAFF
d_gene: -; v_gene: TRBV28; abundance: -; j_gene: TRBJ2-1; CDR3nt: TGTGCCAGCAGTTTATTGCGCAATGAGCAGTTCTTC; CDR3aa: CASSLLRNEQFF
d_gene: -; v_gene: TRBV7-8; abundance: -; j_gene: TRBJ1-5; CDR3nt: TGTGCCAGCAGTACGACCGGGACCGGGATTCAGCCCCAGCATTTT; CDR3aa: CASSTTGTGIQPQHF
d_gene: -; v_gene: TRBV4-1; abundance: -; j_gene: TRBJ2-7; CDR3nt: TGCGCCAGCAGCCAAGGTGTAGCCTACGAGCAGTACTTC; CDR3aa: CASSQGVAYEQYF
d_gene: -; v_gene: TRBV27; abundance: -; j_gene: TRBJ1-4; CDR3nt: TGTGCCAGCAACCCTATGGCCGGGGCAGGAAAACTGTTTTTT; CDR3aa: CASNPMAGAGKLFF
d_gene: -; v_gene: TRBV28; abundance: -; j_gene: TRBJ1-5; CDR3nt: TGTGCCAGCAGCCTTGGGCAGGGCATACAGCCCCAGCATTTT; CDR3aa: CASSLGQGIQPQHF
d_gene: -; v_gene: TRBV4-3; abundance: few; j_gene: TRBJ2-2; CDR3nt: TGCGCCAGCAGCCAGGGACCTACAACCGGAGGGGAGCTGTTTTTT; CDR3aa: CASSQGPTTGGELFF
d_gene: TRBD1; v_gene: TRBV5-1; abundance: -; j_gene: TRBJ1-1; CDR3nt: TGCGCCAGCAGCCTACGGACAGGGTGGACTGAAGCTTTCTTT; CDR3aa: CASSLRTGWTEAFF
d_gene: -; v_gene: TRBV7-6; abundance: -; j_gene: TRBJ2-5; CDR3nt: TGTGCCAGCAGCTCCCGACAGATTGTCCTCCAAGAGACCCAGTACTTC; CDR3aa: CASSSRQIVLQETQYF
d_gene: -; v_gene: TRBV27; abundance: -; j_gene: TRBJ1-2; CDR3nt: TGTGCCAGCAGTTTTTCGGCAGGGAGATATGGCTACACCTTC; CDR3aa: CASSFSAGRYGYTF
d_gene: -; v_gene: TRBV11-1; abundance: once; j_gene: TRBJ2-5; CDR3nt: TGTGCCAGCAGCTTAGGTTCGGGTCCTCAAGAGACCCAGTACTTC; CDR3aa: CASSLGSGPQETQYF
d_gene: -; v_gene: TRBV27; abundance: -; j_gene: TRBJ2-1; CDR3nt: TGTGCCAGCAGTTCCCCTAACAGCAATGAGCAGTTCTTC; CDR3aa: CASSSPNSNEQFF
d_gene: -; v_gene: TRBV5-6; abundance: -; j_gene: TRBJ2-2; CDR3nt: TGTGCCAGCAGCTTGGGGTGGACCGGGGAGCTGTTTTTT; CDR3aa: CASSLGWTGELFF
d_gene: -; v_gene: TRBV11-3; abundance: -; j_gene: TRBJ2-1; CDR3nt: TGTGCCAGCAGTCCCCGAGGGGTGGGGGACAATGAGCAGTTCTTC; CDR3aa: CASSPRGVGDNEQFF
d_gene: TRBD2; v_gene: TRBV13; abundance: -; j_gene: TRBJ2-1; CDR3nt: TGTGCCAGCAGTCTAAGCCAGGCGGGAGGGCGAGATGAGCAGTTCTTC; CDR3aa: CASSLSQAGGRDEQFF
d_gene: TRBD1; v_gene: TRBV4-2; abundance: -; j_gene: TRBJ1-2; CDR3nt: TGTGCCAGCAGCCACGGGATTTGGGGACAGGGGATCTATGGCTACACCTTC; CDR3aa: CASSHGIWGQGIYGYTF
d_gene: -; v_gene: TRBV4-2; abundance: -; j_gene: TRBJ2-6; CDR3nt: TGTGCCAGCAGCCAAGATACAGGGTCTGGGGCCAACGTCCTGACTTTC; CDR3aa: CASSQDTGSGANVLTF
d_gene: -; v_gene: TRBV27; abundance: -; j_gene: TRBJ1-2; CDR3nt: TGTGCCAGCAGTGGCTTAAACTATGGCTACACCTTC; CDR3aa: CASSGLNYGYTF
d_gene: TRBD1; v_gene: TRBV5-6; abundance: -; j_gene: TRBJ1-2; CDR3nt: TGTGCCAGCAGCATACGACAGGGCGGTCGCTATGGCTACACCTTC; CDR3aa: CASSIRQGGRYGYTF
d_gene: -; v_gene: TRBV6-1; abundance: -; j_gene: TRBJ1-1; CDR3nt: TGTGCCAGCAGCGTAGACAGAACGAACACTGAAGCTTTCTTT; CDR3aa: CASSVDRTNTEAFF
d_gene: -; v_gene: TRBV7-9; abundance: -; j_gene: TRBJ2-1; CDR3nt: TGTGCCAGCAGTGCGGGTATTGAGCAGTTCTTC; CDR3aa: CASSAGIEQFF
d_gene: -; v_gene: TRBV19; abundance: few; j_gene: TRBJ1-5; CDR3nt: TGTGCCAGTAGCTCAGGGATGGGCAATCAGCCCCAGCATTTT; CDR3aa: CASSSGMGNQPQHF
d_gene: TRBD1; v_gene: TRBV15; abundance: -; j_gene: TRBJ1-1; CDR3nt: TGTGCCACCAGCAGGGGCCCAGGGGGCGAAAGTTGGCCTGAAGCTTTCTTT; CDR3aa: CATSRGPGGESWPEAFF
d_gene: TRBD1; v_gene: TRBV28; abundance: -; j_gene: TRBJ2-1; CDR3nt: TGTGCCAGCAGAAACAGGGGGAAGGTCGATGAGCAGTTCTTC; CDR3aa: CASRNRGKVDEQFF
d_gene: TRBD1; v_gene: TRBV27; abundance: -; j_gene: TRBJ1-6; CDR3nt: TGTGCCAGCAGAGACAGGGGTTCACCCCTCCACTTT; CDR3aa: CASRDRGSPLHF